This T cell receptor beta chain derives from a study of identical twins. V was shortened by 6 bases and J by 4 bases, with 5 bases between the two germline ends. The CDR3 length is 12 residues. The germline V gene encodes CDR1 KGHDR and CDR2 SFDVKD. This clonotype came up a few times. TCRdb reprocessed the 5' RACE reads with MiXCR, giving one entry per CDR3 protein. Of about 200,000 distinct CDR3 sequences in the sample, around a sixth were seen once. This sample was also put to use in a study of T cells expressing NK-cell markers. From that paper: Seven of the eight sequenced donors were classified as HCMV-seropositive, and one was classified as seronegative. Whether expanded NKG2C-expressing T cell clones recognize HCMV is unknown.

This sequence joins TRBV24-1 and TRBJ2-2, with unresolved D. This receptor was obtained from a young woman in good health. Sequencing was performed on CD8+ T cells sorted from blood. DNA for the CDR3: TGTGCCACCAGTTGGGGCACCGGGGAGCTGTTTTTT. Amino acid sequence: CATSWGTGELFF.